The 27 T cell receptor beta chains presented below share a single source sample, sequenced in a study of T-cell memory formation after mild COVID-19. Each CDR3 protein is one row after TCRdb ran MiXCR on the 5' RACE reads. Seen here are around 250,000 distinct CDR3 sequences, roughly 15% observed once, and the top ten hold roughly 25%. Specimen: PBMCs or a T cell subset sorted from them (not recorded which). The receptor set was obtained from a man aged 18 to 30 who had mild COVID-19 (a few samples of this study predate the infection). Cell type and time point are not known.

Here the CDR3 DNA reads TGTGCCAGCAAACGGGTCGGAACCAATGAGCAGTTCTTC. Translation: CASKRVGTNEQFF. V gene TRBV7-6 combines with J gene TRBJ2-1; no definite D call. Deletions cut 7 bases from V and 6 bases from J, with 13 bases between. This CDR3 comprises 13 residues. In germline, CDR1 is SGHVS, CDR2 FNYEAQ. The full variable domain, rest sourced from reference TRBV7-6 and TRBJ2-1, is GAGVSQSPRYKVTKRGQDVALRCDPISGHVSLYWYRQALGQGPEFLTYFNYEAQQDKSGLPNDRFSAERPEGSISTLTIQRTEQRDSAMYRCASKRVGTNEQFFGPGTRLTVL.

This clonotype showed up just a few times. The J gene is TRBJ2-5, the V gene TRBV20-1; the D is unclear. V lost 3 bases to trimming and J lost 2 bases, with 7 bases between them. The CDR3 has 12 amino acids. Germline CDR1 reads DFQATT; CDR2 reads SNEGSKA (reference sequence). The CDR3 is CSASGHQETQYF. CDR3 nucleotides: TGCAGTGCTAGTGGCCATCAAGAGACCCAGTACTTC.

This clonotype was recorded a few times. The chain recombines TRBV7-9 with TRBJ2-4; no definite D call. In germline, CDR1 is SEHNR, CDR2 FQNEAQ (reference sequence). Trimming cost V 5 bases and J 2 bases, with 13 bases left between them. The CDR3 is made up of 15 amino acids. CDR3 region: CASSPVRASKNIQYF. Written as DNA, the CDR3 is TGTGCCAGCAGCCCGGTTCGGGCCTCCAAAAACATTCAGTACTTC.

The chain has TRBV12-3 or TRBV12-4 and TRBJ1-4; possibly TRBD1 for D (5 bases). V lost 10 bases and J 8 bases, leaving 11 bases between the germline ends. This CDR3 is built from 11 residues. The CDR3 DNA reads TGTGCCATCCGTCGGGGCGAAAAACTGTTTTTT. It translates to CAIRRGEKLFF.

The chain joins TRBV11-3 to TRBJ2-3; possible D gene TRBD2, 6 bases. Germline assignment: CDR1 SGHNT and CDR2 YENEEA. The ends were cut back, 5 bases at V and 4 bases at J, with 19 bases in the middle. This CDR3 is built from 16 residues. The CDR3 protein is CASSTGNSRGADTQYF. The CDR3 bases are TGTGCCAGCAGCACGGGGAACTCGCGGGGTGCAGATACGCAGTATTTT.

V usage is TRBV5-6 and J usage is TRBJ2-5; 7 bases agree with TRBD2. The CDR3 contains 17 residues. Germline V gene data show CDR1 as SGHDT and CDR2 as YYEEEE. The V segment lost 4 bases and the J segment 1 base; nucleotides outside the gene matches: 13. In DNA form, the CDR3 reads TGTGCCAGCAGCCTGATCCTAGCGGAGGTCCTCCAAGAGACCCAGTACTTC. Protein sequence: CASSLILAEVLQETQYF.

The table lists this clonotype with a few counts. This chain uses TRBV20-1 with TRBJ1-2, with unresolved D. The CDR3 spans 11 residues. With 5 bases removed from V and 2 bases from J, the gap between germline ends came to 6 bases. Germline V lookup: CDR1 DFQATT, CDR2 SNEGSKA (reference sequence). CDR3 DNA sequence: TGCAGTGCTGCCCAAAACTATGGCTACACCTTC. This gives the protein CSAAQNYGYTF.

The genes are TRBV4-2 and TRBJ2-1; 7 bases agree with TRBD2. Looked up from germline, CDR1 is LGHNA and CDR2 is YNFKEQ. The CDR3 sequence is 15 residues long. V lost 3 bases to trimming and J lost 5 bases; unmatched junction nucleotides: 7. DNA for the CDR3: TGTGCCAGCAGCCAGTCTGGGGGGGGTCACAATGAGCAGTTCTTC. Its protein is CASSQSGGGHNEQFF.

The chain links TRBV7-6 to TRBJ2-4; the D gene could be TRBD1 or TRBD2 (6 bases each). V shed 1 base and J shed 8 bases, with 9 bases lying between them. The CDR3 length is 13 residues. Germline lookup yields CDR1 SGHVS and CDR2 FNYEAQ. The CDR3 here is CASSLVEGDIQYF. CDR3 DNA sequence: TGTGCCAGCAGCTTAGTGGAGGGGGACATTCAGTACTTC.

A few counts support this clonotype. The chain couples TRBV5-1 to TRBJ2-2; tentative D call: TRBD1 (5 bases). CDR3 length: 15 amino acids. V shed 0 bases and J shed 7 bases, with 13 bases lying between them. The germline V gene encodes CDR1 SGHRS and CDR2 YFSETQ. CDR3 nucleotides: TGCGCCAGCAGCTTGGATCCCAGGGAAGGCGGGGAGCTGTTTTTT. This sequence encodes CASSLDPREGGELFF. The complete variable domain, with remaining parts taken from reference TRBV5-1 and TRBJ2-2, reads KAGVTQTPRYLIKTRGQQVTLSCSPISGHRSVSWYQQTPGQGLQFLFEYFSETQRNKGNFPGRFSGRQFSNSRSEMNVSTLELGDSALYLCASSLDPREGGELFFGEGSRLTVL.

The chain uses TRBV2 and TRBJ1-1; D may be TRBD1 (5 bases). The CDR3 extends over 14 amino acids. Germline CDR1 and CDR2: SNHLY and FYNNEI. Trimming took 10 bases from V and 3 from J, leaving 18 bases between them. The CDR3 is CATASRGSDTEAFF. CDR3 in DNA: TGTGCCACCGCATCTAGGGGTTCGGACACTGAAGCTTTCTTT.

This clonotype occurred a few times. CDR3 in amino acids: CASSAQLTGAYEQYV. As DNA, the CDR3 is TGTGCCAGCAGCGCTCAATTGACAGGTGCCTACGAGCAGTACGTC. The V call is TRBV6-1, the J call TRBJ2-7, with D possibly being TRBD1 (6 bases). V lost 6 bases, J lost 2 bases, and 17 bases lay in between. This CDR3 contains 15 residues. The germline V gene encodes CDR1 MNHNS and CDR2 SASEGT.

V is TRBV28 and J is TRBJ2-3; D not resolved. The CDR3 is 12 residues long. Per the germline V gene, CDR1 is MDHEN and CDR2 is SYDVKM. V was cut by 6 bases and J by 6 bases, with 10 bases left in between. DNA of the CDR3: TGTGCCAGCAGCCCCCGGCGCGATACGCAGTATTTT. Translated: CASSPRRDTQYF.

J is TRBJ1-2 and V is TRBV9; weak D call: TRBD1 (6 bases). The CDR3 sequence is 14 residues long. Trimming shortened V by 0 bases and J by 4 bases, and 10 bases separated the two germline ends. The germline V gene has CDR1 SGDLS and CDR2 YYNGEE. The CDR3 is CASSVAEGGYGYTF. In DNA form, the CDR3 reads TGTGCCAGCAGCGTAGCTGAGGGGGGCTATGGCTACACCTTC.

This clonotype was seen only a few times. The V and J genes are TRBV12-3 or TRBV12-4 and TRBJ2-7, with 7 bases identical to TRBD1. Trimming cost V 5 bases and J 3 bases; bases outside gene matches: 13. The CDR3 covers 16 residues. CDR3 protein: CASSPTAGTVNYEQYF. As DNA, the CDR3 is TGTGCCAGCAGTCCCACCGCCGGGACAGTAAACTACGAGCAGTACTTC.

CDR3 region: CASRPGLSVHEQFF. CDR3 nucleotides: TGTGCCAGCAGGCCGGGACTTAGCGTCCATGAGCAGTTCTTC. The chain links TRBV12-3 or TRBV12-4 to TRBJ2-1, with D tentatively TRBD2 (6 bases). The CDR3 contains 14 residues. V lost 6 bases and J 8 bases, leaving 17 bases between the germline ends.

This chain joins TRBV3-1 and TRBJ2-5, with D possibly called TRBD1 or TRBD2 (5 bases each). CDR1 LGHDT and CDR2 YNNKEL come from the germline V gene (reference sequence). The CDR3 loop spans 14 amino acids. V was cut by 10 bases and J by 5 bases, with 20 bases left in between. The DNA of the CDR3 is TGTGCCACCGTGGGGACCCCCCAATTTGAGACCCAGTACTTC. Amino acid sequence: CATVGTPQFETQYF.

The chain carries TRBV5-6 and TRBJ2-7; D possibly corresponds to TRBD2 (5 bases). Germline assignment: CDR1 SGHDT and CDR2 YYEEEE. Trimming pared 0 bases from V and 5 bases from J, leaving 6 bases between. The CDR3 covers 12 residues. CDR3 sequence reads: CASSLVRDEQYF. For the CDR3, the DNA is TGTGCCAGCAGCTTGGTGAGGGACGAGCAGTACTTC.

The rearrangement joins TRBV6-2 or TRBV6-3 to TRBJ2-6, with 7 bases identical to TRBD1. Germline V gene data show CDR1 as MNHEY and CDR2 as SVGEGT. This CDR3 is built from 17 residues. The junction had 4 bases not matched to a gene; V was cut back by 2 bases and J by 0 bases. The chain's CDR3 is CASSYGDSHSGANVLTF. DNA for the CDR3: TGTGCCAGCAGTTACGGGGACAGTCACTCTGGGGCCAACGTCCTGACTTTC.

This clonotype has more than one count but fewer than ten. The chain combines TRBV7-9 with TRBJ2-1, with 8 bases matching TRBD2. After removal of 0 bases from V and 6 bases from J, the junction contained 10 bases not matched to a gene. The CDR3 loop spans 17 amino acids. Germline V gives CDR1 SEHNR, CDR2 FQNEAQ (reference sequence). CDR3 in amino acids: CASSLAGGAFSVNEQFF. CDR3 DNA sequence: TGTGCCAGCAGCTTAGCCGGGGGGGCCTTCTCCGTCAATGAGCAGTTCTTC.

There are many counts of this clonotype. The chain couples TRBV11-2 to TRBJ1-4; D remains ambiguous. CDR1 and CDR2 from the germline V gene are SGHAT and FQNNGV. CDR3 length equals 12 residues. V gave up 5 bases and J gave up 7 bases, with 8 bases separating them. The CDR3 protein is CASSHPGEKLFF. Written as DNA, the CDR3 is TGTGCCAGCAGCCATCCTGGTGAAAAACTGTTTTTT.

The table lists this clonotype with a few counts. For the CDR3, the DNA is TGCGCCAGCAGCCCTGGACAGGGTTTCGAGCAGTACTTC. This translates into CASSPGQGFEQYF. The chain has TRBV5-1 and TRBJ2-7; 8 bases fit TRBD1. CDR3 length: 13 amino acids. With V trimmed by 4 bases and J by 6 bases, 6 bases remained unmatched. Germline loops: CDR1 SGHRS, CDR2 YFSETQ.

This clonotype was seen a handful of times. J is TRBJ2-4 and V is TRBV7-2; D perhaps matches TRBD1 (5 bases). Germline CDR1 SGHTA, CDR2 FQGNSA. There are 16 residues in the CDR3. Trimming removed 2 bases at V and 6 bases at J, with 17 bases between. The CDR3 nucleotides are TGTGCCAGCAGCTTATGGGGTGGCCAGGGCCCAAACATTCAGTACTTC. Amino acid sequence: CASSLWGGQGPNIQYF. Full variable domain (remainder filled in from reference TRBV7-2 and TRBJ2-4): GAGVSQSPSNKVTEKGKDVELRCDPISGHTALYWYRQSLGQGLEFLIYFQGNSAPDKSGLPSDRFSAERTGGSVSTLTIQRTQQEDSAVYLCASSLWGGQGPNIQYFGAGTRLSVL.

This chain connects TRBV7-6 to TRBJ2-2; D ambiguous. This CDR3 has 12 residues. The V and J ends lost 6 bases and 4 bases respectively, with 6 bases between them. CDR1 SGHVS and CDR2 FNYEAQ come from the germline V gene. The CDR3 coding sequence is TGTGCCAGCAGGGCCCTCACCGGGGAGCTGTTTTTT. Translation gives CASRALTGELFF. Full variable domain (rest looked up from reference TRBV7-6 and TRBJ2-2): GAGVSQSPRYKVTKRGQDVALRCDPISGHVSLYWYRQALGQGPEFLTYFNYEAQQDKSGLPNDRFSAERPEGSISTLTIQRTEQRDSAMYRCASRALTGELFFGEGSRLTVL.

This clonotype was seen more than once but under ten times. The chain has TRBV18 and TRBJ2-1; TRBD1 might be the D (5 bases). Germline CDR1 KGHSH, CDR2 LQKENI. Trimming stripped 6 bases from V and 5 bases from J, with 14 bases between. This CDR3 comprises 14 residues. The CDR3 DNA sequence: TGTGCCAGCTCCGGGTGGGGCCGCGACAATGAGCAGTTCTTC. This gives the protein CASSGWGRDNEQFF.

At least ten counts were recorded for this clonotype. The rearrangement links TRBV7-2 to TRBJ1-1; possible D gene TRBD1, 5 bases. The V gene lost 3 bases and the J gene lost 2 bases, with 16 bases spanning the gap. Germline V gives CDR1 SGHTA, CDR2 FQGNSA. CDR3 size: 16 residues. CDR3 in DNA: TGTGCCAGCAGCTTTACGAGGGGAGGAAGAAACACTGAAGCTTTCTTT. Translating it yields CASSFTRGGRNTEAFF.

This clonotype was detected a few times. This sequence joins TRBV5-1 and TRBJ2-3; the D gene is possibly TRBD2 (5 bases). Germline V CDR1 and CDR2: SGHRS, YFSETQ. The CDR3 runs 15 residues. V lost 2 bases to trimming and J lost 3 bases, with 13 bases between them. As DNA, the CDR3 is TGCGCCAGCAGCTTAGGAGGTAGTATGACAGATACGCAGTATTTT. Its protein is CASSLGGSMTDTQYF.